These 3 T cell receptor beta chains came from one sample sequenced in a study of cytomegalovirus exposure and HLA in healthy donors. Sequenced by immunoSEQ multiplex PCR; TCRdb stores in-frame clones only, minus some. The sample carries 250,000 to 400,000 clones, roughly 88% recorded once. Specimen: PBMCs. These receptors came from a young man in good health and CMV-seronegative.

V gene TRBV27 combines with J gene TRBJ2-7, with a tentative D call TRBD1 (5 bases). The germline gives CDR1 MNHEY, CDR2 SMNVEV (reference sequence). The ends were cut back, 0 bases at V and 5 bases at J, with 11 bases in the middle. The CDR3 loop spans 14 amino acids. The CDR3 is CASSLSSGNHEQYF. The CDR3 DNA follows: TGTGCCAGCAGTTTATCTTCAGGGAACCACGAGCAGTACTTC.

This chain links TRBV5-1 with TRBJ1-1; D unclear. The CDR3 contains 13 residues. The germline V and J ends were trimmed by 4 bases and 7 bases, with 14 bases remaining between them. Germline V gene data show CDR1 as SGHRS and CDR2 as YFSETQ. The CDR3 spells CASSAVGEGEAFF. The DNA of the CDR3 is TGCGCCAGCAGCGCCGTTGGGGAGGGTGAAGCTTTCTTT.

This clone appeared once. This chain connects TRBV30 to TRBJ2-1; TRBD1 aligns across 8 bases. The CDR3 contains 16 residues. Losses at the gene ends were 3 bases for V and 8 bases for J; bases not matched to a gene: 15. Germline values: CDR1 GTSNPN, CDR2 SVGIG (reference sequence). This chain's CDR3 is CAWSTMDREPLYEQFF. CDR3 sequence (DNA): TGTGCCTGGAGCACAATGGACAGGGAACCTCTATATGAGCAGTTCTTC.